The 27 T cell receptor beta chains below come from one sample, sequenced in a study of T cells in Graves' hyperthyroidism and ophthalmopathy. What was amplified from RNA transcripts were TCR beta CDR3 regions. The TCR CDR3 first-round RT-PCR relied on the HTBI primer set. Each CDR3 protein gets one entry after TCRdb re-called the multiplex PCR reads with MiXCR. The data show hundreds of thousands of distinct CDR3 sequences, more than 15% seen once. The sequencing input was blood. The origin of the receptors is a woman between 40 and 55 years old with Graves' ophthalmopathy.

This clonotype was observed at least ten times. J is TRBJ2-1 and V is TRBV5-1; the match to TRBD2 covers 7 bases. Germline CDR1 reads SGHRS; CDR2 reads YFSETQ. The CDR3 has 15 amino acids. Unmatched junction bases numbered 10, after V lost 1 base and J lost 9 bases. The CDR3 here is CASSLFWEGGGEQFF. In DNA form, the CDR3 reads TGCGCCAGCAGCTTGTTCTGGGAAGGCGGGGGTGAGCAGTTCTTC. Based on the CDR3 plus reference TRBV5-1 and TRBJ2-1, the full variable domain is KAGVTQTPRYLIKTRGQQVTLSCSPISGHRSVSWYQQTPGQGLQFLFEYFSETQRNKGNFPGRFSGRQFSNSRSEMNVSTLELGDSALYLCASSLFWEGGGEQFFGPGTRLTVL.

In this sample, this clonotype turned up many times. The J gene is TRBJ1-5, the V gene TRBV28; 8 bases map to TRBD1. J was trimmed by 3 bases and V by 5 bases; bases with no gene match: 6. Germline CDR1 is MDHEN and CDR2 is SYDVKM. CDR3 length equals 15 residues. The CDR3 reads CASSVQGAANQPQHF. The CDR3 DNA reads as TGTGCCAGCAGTGTCCAGGGGGCGGCCAATCAGCCCCAGCATTTT.

The V call is TRBV19, the J call TRBJ2-2; 7 positions match TRBD1. CDR1 is LNHDA, CDR2 SQIVND, per germline (reference sequence). V lost 5 bases to trimming and J lost 6 bases; unmatched junction nucleotides: 6. This CDR3 is 14 amino acids long. The CDR3 protein is CASSRFQGAGELFF. The CDR3 DNA reads TGTGCCAGTAGTCGGTTTCAGGGGGCCGGGGAGCTGTTTTTT.

The V and J genes are TRBV20-1 and TRBJ1-1; D is possibly TRBD1 (5 bases). V was cut by 6 bases and J by 9 bases, with 14 bases left in between. CDR3 length: 11 amino acids. Germline V gene lookup returns CDR1 DFQATT and CDR2 SNEGSKA (reference sequence). The CDR3 coding sequence is TGCAGTGCCGGGGGGGTAGCTAAAGCTTTCTTT. This gives the protein CSAGGVAKAFF.

This clonotype was observed a single time. The chain combines TRBV15 with TRBJ2-3; 7 nucleotides agree with TRBD1. CDR1 and CDR2 (germline): LNHNV, YYDKDF (reference sequence). With 5 bases clipped from V and 0 bases from J, the junction kept 14 bases outside the gene matches. The CDR3 is 18 amino acids. The CDR3, as DNA: TGTGCCACCAGCGAGACCAAAATCAGGGGGAGTAGCACAGATACGCAGTATTTT. It translates to CATSETKIRGSSTDTQYF.

This clonotype was recorded at least ten times. The chain couples TRBV6-1 to TRBJ1-5; 9 bases are a match to TRBD1. V lost 8 bases and J lost 6; bases outside the gene matches: 11. Looked up from germline, CDR1 is MNHNS and CDR2 is SASEGT. The CDR3 covers 15 residues. The CDR3 coding sequence is TGTGCCAGCGGGGAACGGGACAGGGCTTTTCAGCCCCAGCATTTT. Translation gives CASGERDRAFQPQHF.

This clonotype was counted many times. V usage is TRBV28 and J usage is TRBJ1-1, with 11 bases lining up with TRBD1. V was pared by 3 bases and J by 4 bases, with 4 bases of the junction left unmatched. CDR1 is MDHEN and CDR2 is SYDVKM in the germline V gene. This CDR3 contains 15 residues. The CDR3, as DNA: TGTGCCAGCAGTTTGACCGGGACAGGGGGCACTGAAGCTTTCTTT. It specifies CASSLTGTGGTEAFF.

There are many counts of this clonotype. This chain joins TRBV18 and TRBJ2-1; D not resolved. This CDR3 contains 15 residues. V shed 0 bases and J shed 1 base, with 7 bases lying between them. From germline, CDR1 is KGHSH and CDR2 LQKENI. The CDR3 loop is CASSPPGRSYNEQFF. Written as DNA, the CDR3 is TGTGCCAGCTCACCACCAGGACGATCCTACAATGAGCAGTTCTTC.

There are a few counts of this clonotype. The J gene is TRBJ2-1, the V gene TRBV7-8, with D perhaps given as TRBD1 or TRBD2 (5 bases each). Germline V gene lookup returns CDR1 SGHVS and CDR2 FQNEAQ. The ends were cut back, 5 bases at V and 9 bases at J, with 8 bases in the middle. The CDR3 contains 11 residues. The CDR3 region is CASSPGSEQFF. The CDR3 DNA follows: TGTGCCAGCAGCCCAGGGAGTGAGCAGTTCTTC.

CDR3 sequence: CSVPNLGANEQFF. In DNA, the CDR3 is TGCAGCGTTCCGAACCTGGGAGCCAATGAGCAGTTCTTC. J is TRBJ2-1 and V is TRBV29-1; a possible D gene is TRBD2 (5 bases). Deletions cut 5 bases from V and 6 bases from J, with 14 bases between. Germline V gene data show CDR1 as SQVTM and CDR2 as ANQGSEA. The CDR3 is made up of 13 amino acids.

This clonotype was observed at least ten times. The rearrangement joins TRBV6-2 or TRBV6-3 to TRBJ2-7; 10 bases map to TRBD2. V lost 4 bases, J lost 0 bases, and 6 bases stayed unmatched. Germline CDR1 and CDR2: MNHEY and SVGEGT. This CDR3 spans 16 amino acids. The CDR3 region has the DNA TGTGCCAGCAGTTGGGTAGCGGGAGGTCTCTCCTACGAGCAGTACTTC. Translation: CASSWVAGGLSYEQYF.

This clonotype was counted between two and nine times. This chain joins TRBV7-8 and TRBJ1-2; D not certain. Per germline, CDR1 SGHVS and CDR2 FQNEAQ. The CDR3 totals 15 residues. Trimming cost V 3 bases and J 4 bases, with 15 bases left between them. The CDR3 reads CASSFKWREGYGYTF. Here the CDR3 DNA reads TGTGCCAGCAGCTTTAAATGGAGAGAGGGCTATGGCTACACCTTC.

This rearrangement joins TRBV11-2 to TRBJ2-7, with 7 bases lining up with TRBD1. The V gene end was trimmed by 5 bases and the J gene end by 1 base; junction bases not matched to a gene: 8. From germline, CDR1 is SGHAT and CDR2 FQNNGV. CDR3 length: 15 residues. The CDR3 sequence: CASSQDRPGSYEQYF. CDR3 DNA sequence: TGTGCCAGCAGCCAGGACAGGCCCGGATCCTACGAGCAGTACTTC. Looking up the rest from reference TRBV11-2 and TRBJ2-7 gives the full variable domain: EAGVAQSPRYKIIEKRQSVAFWCNPISGHATLYWYQQILGQGPKLLIQFQNNGVVDDSQLPKDRFSAERLKGVDSTLKIQPAKLEDSAVYLCASSQDRPGSYEQYFGPGTRLTVT.

A remark on this clonotype: One end of the junction does not line up with germline, which may come from a read error. The chain employs TRBV2 and TRBJ1-4; D unresolved. Germline CDR1 is SNHLY and CDR2 is FYNNEI. The CDR3 is made up of 12 amino acids. The CDR3 reads CAGSENDEKLFF. The CDR3 coding sequence is TGTGCCGGCAGTGAAAATGATGAAAAACTGTTTTTT.

This clonotype was observed a handful of times. This sequence joins TRBV24-1 and TRBJ2-3, with D perhaps being TRBD1 or TRBD2 (6 bases each). Trimming took off 10 bases at V and 1 base at J, with 11 bases between the two ends. CDR3 size: 13 residues. Germline CDR1 and CDR2: KGHDR and SFDVKD. CDR3 nucleotides: TGTGCCACACGGGGGCCAGGCACAGATACGCAGTATTTT. It specifies CATRGPGTDTQYF.

The rearrangement uses TRBV18 and TRBJ2-5, with D maybe TRBD2 (7 bases). CDR1 and CDR2 from the germline V gene are KGHSH and LQKENI. Trimming removed 6 bases at V and 5 bases at J, with 19 bases between. The CDR3 covers 15 residues. CDR3 nucleotides: TGTGCCAGCTCCCCCCCGGGGGGACAACGGGAGACCCAGTACTTC. It specifies CASSPPGGQRETQYF.

This clonotype has a count of ten or more. This chain links TRBV2 with TRBJ2-1; TRBD2 matches at 9 bases. Germline V gives CDR1 SNHLY, CDR2 FYNNEI. V lost 9 bases, J lost 6 bases, and 6 bases stayed unmatched. The CDR3 has 13 residues. CDR3 in DNA: TGTGCCAGTAAGCGGGAGGCCCCCAATGAGCAGTTCTTC. Its translation: CASKREAPNEQFF.

In regard to this clonotype: This sequence may be a read error, since a much larger clone differs from it by one base. The gene calls are TRBV6-4 and TRBJ2-5; 10 bases align to TRBD2. Germline trimming cut 3 bases from V and 5 bases from J; bases unmatched to any gene: 12. Germline V gene lookup returns CDR1 MRHNA and CDR2 SNTAGT. This CDR3 has 17 residues. CDR3 sequence reads: CASSEPHLAGGRETQYF. CDR3 coding DNA: TGTGCCAGCAGTGAACCCCACTTAGCGGGGGGCAGGGAGACCCAGTACTTC.

This clonotype occurred many times. J is TRBJ2-5 and V is TRBV20-1; possibly TRBD2 for D (6 bases). From germline, CDR1 is DFQATT and CDR2 SNEGSKA (reference sequence). With 6 bases removed from V and 3 bases from J, the gap between germline ends came to 8 bases. The CDR3 loop spans 11 amino acids. The chain's CDR3 is CSAIAEETQYF. The DNA of the CDR3 is TGCAGTGCAATAGCGGAAGAGACCCAGTACTTC.

The V and J genes are TRBV12-3 or TRBV12-4 and TRBJ2-1, with 10 positions matching TRBD2. With V trimmed by 5 bases and J by 7 bases, 5 bases remained unmatched. The CDR3 is 14 residues long. CDR3 region: CASSPSGRMNEQFF. CDR3 DNA sequence: TGTGCCAGCAGTCCTAGCGGGAGAATGAATGAGCAGTTCTTC.

This clonotype appeared a few times. V usage is TRBV5-1 and J usage is TRBJ2-3; 14 bases are shared with TRBD2. Trimming removed 0 bases from V and 8 bases from J; junction bases left unmatched: 2. Germline CDR1 is SGHRS and CDR2 is YFSETQ. This CDR3 is 15 amino acids long. CDR3: CASSLVTSGRVTQYF. The CDR3 DNA sequence: TGCGCCAGCAGCTTGGTGACTAGCGGGAGGGTTACGCAGTATTTT. The full variable domain, with the rest looked up from reference TRBV5-1 and TRBJ2-3, is KAGVTQTPRYLIKTRGQQVTLSCSPISGHRSVSWYQQTPGQGLQFLFEYFSETQRNKGNFPGRFSGRQFSNSRSEMNVSTLELGDSALYLCASSLVTSGRVTQYFGPGTRLTVL.

In its sample, this clonotype was seen a few times. J is TRBJ1-1 and V is TRBV6-1; no definite D call. Germline V lookup: CDR1 MNHNS, CDR2 SASEGT. The V and J ends lost 6 bases and 4 bases respectively, with 15 bases between them. The CDR3 has 14 residues. The CDR3, as DNA: TGTGCCAGCAGCCGGGATTTTAAGGGCACTGAAGCTTTCTTT. Amino acids: CASSRDFKGTEAFF.

This clonotype was detected many times. The chain uses TRBV3-1 and TRBJ2-7, with D unclear. Looked up from germline, CDR1 is LGHDT and CDR2 is YNNKEL (reference sequence). The CDR3 is 14 residues long. V lost 2 bases and J 3 bases, leaving 11 bases between the germline ends. The chain's CDR3 is CASSQSPVVYEQYF. The DNA of the CDR3 is TGTGCCAGCAGCCAAAGTCCCGTTGTCTACGAGCAGTACTTC.

This clonotype showed up many times. The chain carries TRBV2 and TRBJ1-3; possible D gene TRBD1, 6 bases. V lost 4 bases and J lost 0, with 10 bases in between. The CDR3 contains 15 residues. Germline V gene data show CDR1 as SNHLY and CDR2 as FYNNEI. CDR3 nucleotide sequence: TGTGCCAGCAGTGTGGCCAGGGGCTCTGGAAACACCATATATTTT. Amino acids: CASSVARGSGNTIYF.

This clonotype was found a few times. The chain is built from TRBV6-1 and TRBJ2-1, with D perhaps given as TRBD1 or TRBD2 (5 bases each). Trimming left V 0 bases short and J 3 bases short, with 9 bases between. The CDR3 length is 15 residues. CDR1 MNHNS and CDR2 SASEGT come from the germline V gene. CDR3 amino acids: CASSEALGDYNEQFF. DNA for the CDR3: TGTGCCAGCAGTGAAGCTTTGGGGGACTACAATGAGCAGTTCTTC.

This clonotype was seen a few times. The chain carries TRBV5-1 and TRBJ2-7; D not resolved. The CDR3 is 15 amino acids. The V end lost 0 bases, the J end lost 1 base, and 11 bases lay between the germline ends. In germline, CDR1 is SGHRS, CDR2 YFSETQ. The CDR3 reads CASSLVVGISYEQYF. CDR3 sequence (DNA): TGCGCCAGCAGCTTGGTGGTTGGAATTTCCTACGAGCAGTACTTC.

J is TRBJ2-5 and V is TRBV3-1, with unresolved D. Between the trimmed V and J ends, which lost 1 base and 5 bases, there was a span of 11 bases. CDR1 and CDR2 (germline): LGHDT, YNNKEL (reference sequence). The length of the CDR3 is 14 residues. The CDR3 here is CASSQVTSSETQYF. The CDR3 nucleotides are TGTGCCAGCAGCCAAGTAACGAGCTCTGAGACCCAGTACTTC.